This TCR beta chain was found in a study of vaccination and CD4 T cells after COVID-19. Notes on the study in general: Convalescent patients saw a median about 86% of their reactive clones show up only after vaccination.

The CDR3 is 13 amino acids. Trimming removed 5 bases from V and 6 bases from J, with 14 bases in between. Germline assignment: CDR1 MNHNS and CDR2 SASEGT. Once obtained from cultured CD4+ T cells, the DNA was sequenced using the Oncomine TCR Beta short-read assay. TCRdb passed the PCR reads through MiXCR, listing each CDR3 protein once. The table lists about 13,000 distinct CDR3 sequences, under 65% of them singletons. Treatment specified: roughly 10-day PBMC culture with coronavirus spike peptide pools or control peptides (ViraFEST assay). T cells were expanded with peptide pools, and expanded clonotypes were identified by TCR sequencing. This clonotype was seen more than once but under ten times. What it recognizes is unknown.

The chain uses TRBV6-1 and TRBJ2-7; D is perhaps TRBD2 (5 bases). This clonotype was sampled from a human donor who had recovered from COVID-19. The source material was CD4+ T cells from blood, cultured in vitro. The chain's CDR3 is CASSPTIIGEQYF. In DNA form, the CDR3 reads TGTGCCAGCAGTCCGACTATTATCGGCGAGCAGTACTTC.